This T cell receptor (beta chain) was observed in a study of T cells in Graves' hyperthyroidism and ophthalmopathy. There are 13 residues in the CDR3. The germline V and J ends were trimmed by 1 base and 7 bases, with 10 bases remaining between them. CDR1 and CDR2 from the germline V gene are MNHNS and SASEGT. At least ten counts were recorded for this clonotype. Template material for amplifying TCR beta CDR3 regions consisted of RNA transcripts. HTBI primers were employed in a first-round RT-PCR of the TCR CDR3. TCRdb redid the calling of the multiplex PCR reads with MiXCR, one entry per CDR3 protein. The sample shows 500,000 to 550,000 distinct CDR3 sequences, more than 20% of them seen only once. PBMCs were collected from an approximately 9.2 ml volume of fresh peripheral blood.

This clonotype was obtained from a man aged 18 to 35 with Graves' hyperthyroidism. The genes are TRBV6-1 and TRBJ1-2; the D gene is possibly TRBD1 (5 bases). Sample: blood. CDR3 in amino acids: CASSEVGVSGYTF. CDR3 DNA: TGTGCCAGCAGTGAAGTGGGGGTTAGTGGCTACACCTTC.